This is a list of T cell receptor beta chains from one sample in a study of blood T cell repertoires in COVID-19. This table comes from immunoSEQ multiplex PCR, and its TCRdb copy is limited to in-frame clones, with some not included. The top ten hold 5.5% to 8% of the sample, which has 200,000 to 300,000 clones, around four fifths seen once. Sequenced sample: peripheral blood. These receptors came from a woman aged 60-75 years with active or convalescent COVID-19. Each CDR3 is given with its conserved first and last residue. The D gene is left open where the match is weak. Clone size is shown for a subset of rows, as once, few, many or a class of expanded clone.

NA	TRBV11-3	NA	TRBJ1-1	CASSLVRQGGTEAFF	TGTGCCAGCAGCTTGGTCCGGCAGGGAGGGACTGAAGCTTTCTTT
TRBD2	TRBV10-3	NA	TRBJ2-5	CAISESTSAGGRETQYF	TGTGCCATCAGTGAGTCGACTTCGGCGGGGGGGCGAGAGACCCAGTACTTC
TRBD1	TRBV5-6	NA	TRBJ2-7	CASSPDRGAGEQYF	TGTGCCAGCAGCCCGGACAGGGGGGCAGGCGAGCAGTACTTC
NA	TRBV5-8	few	TRBJ2-1	CASSLVRTEVF	TGTGCCAGCAGCTTGGTTCGGACGGAGGTCTTC
NA	TRBV18	NA	TRBJ2-5	CASSKARQETQYF	TGTGCCAGCTCAAAGGCTAGGCAAGAGACCCAGTACTTC
TRBD2	TRBV7-8	NA	TRBJ2-5	CASSLNGWLAGVRAQETQYF	TGTGCCAGCAGCTTAAATGGTTGGCTAGCGGGGGTTAGAGCACAAGAGACCCAGTACTTC
TRBD2	TRBV4-2	NA	TRBJ2-1	CASSRLSGGPPLNSYNEQFF	TGTGCCAGCAGCCGACTTAGCGGGGGGCCCCCCCTCAATTCCTACAATGAGCAGTTCTTC
TRBD1	TRBV11-2	NA	TRBJ1-1	CASSKDRDTEAFF	TGTGCCAGCAGCAAAGACAGGGACACTGAAGCTTTCTTT
NA	TRBV2	NA	TRBJ2-5	CASSGGGPGTQYF	TGTGCCAGCAGTGGAGGAGGCCCAGGGACCCAGTACTTC
TRBD1	TRBV10-2	NA	TRBJ1-4	CASSESRTGEEKLFF	TGCGCCAGCAGTGAGTCGAGGACAGGGGAGGAAAAACTGTTTTTT
NA	TRBV6-6	NA	TRBJ1-5	CASSYTAYQPQHF	TGTGCCAGCAGTTACACAGCCTATCAGCCCCAGCATTTT
TRBD1	TRBV11-3	NA	TRBJ1-2	CASSEGGDYGYTF	TGTGCCAGCAGCGAAGGGGGCGACTATGGCTACACCTTC
NA	TRBV2	NA	TRBJ1-4	CASNLDRDEKLFF	TGTGCCAGCAATCTAGACCGGGATGAAAAACTGTTTTTT
NA	TRBV19	NA	TRBJ2-3	CASSIGGPTDTQYF	TGTGCCAGTAGTATCGGAGGCCCCACAGATACGCAGTATTTT
TRBD1	TRBV24-1	NA	TRBJ2-7	CATGTGRGEQYF	TGTGCCACCGGGACAGGGCGTGGCGAGCAGTACTTC
TRBD1	TRBV6-5	NA	TRBJ1-2	CASSTGGYGYTF	TGTGCCAGCAGTACAGGGGGCTATGGCTACACCTTC
TRBD1	TRBV29-1	NA	TRBJ1-2	CSVRTGGGGYTF	TGCAGCGTTAGGACAGGAGGAGGCGGCTACACCTTC
NA	TRBV3-1/TRBV3-2	NA	TRBJ2-4	CASSLTLRNIQYF	TGTGCCAGCAGCCTAACGCTACGGAACATTCAGTACTTC
NA	TRBV9	few	TRBJ2-2	CASSANNANTGELFF	TGTGCCAGCAGCGCGAACAACGCGAACACCGGGGAGCTGTTTTTT
NA	TRBV6-2/TRBV6-3	NA	TRBJ1-6	CASSYRRGGANSPLHF	TGTGCCAGCAGTTACAGGCGCGGGGGCGCGAATTCACCCCTCCACTTT
NA	TRBV13	NA	TRBJ2-1	CASSLLSGDEQFF	TGTGCCAGCAGCTTACTCTCGGGGGATGAGCAGTTCTTC
TRBD2	TRBV28	once	TRBJ2-5	CASSPRTSGRGETQYF	TGTGCCAGCAGTCCCCGGACTAGCGGGAGGGGGGAGACCCAGTACTTC
NA	TRBV29-1	NA	TRBJ2-3	CSVERQTLRADTQYF	TGCAGCGTTGAAAGGCAGACTTTGAGGGCAGATACGCAGTATTTT
TRBD2	TRBV11-2	NA	TRBJ2-5	CASSEDGTTQETQYF	TGTGCCAGCAGCGAAGACGGGACTACCCAAGAGACCCAGTACTTC
TRBD2	TRBV18	NA	TRBJ2-1	CASSPPSEGFRKLANEQFF	TGTGCCAGCTCGCCACCGAGTGAAGGGTTTCGAAAACTAGCGAATGAGCAGTTCTTC
NA	TRBV5-1	NA	TRBJ1-1	CASSLGRGTEAFF	TGCGCCAGCAGCCTTGGTAGGGGAACTGAAGCTTTCTTT
NA	TRBV30	NA	TRBJ2-7	CAWSLNSPYEQYF	TGTGCCTGGAGTTTGAACAGCCCCTACGAGCAGTACTTC
TRBD2	TRBV19	NA	TRBJ2-3	CASSWGLRGADTQYF	TGTGCCAGTAGCTGGGGACTAAGAGGAGCAGATACGCAGTATTTT
NA	TRBV19	NA	TRBJ1-6	CASSIAISSYNSPLHF	TGTGCCAGTAGTATCGCGATAAGCTCCTATAATTCACCCCTCCACTTT
NA	TRBV30	NA	TRBJ2-5	CAWSAGQVFSRTQYF	TGTGCCTGGAGTGCGGGACAAGTGTTTTCTCGGACCCAGTACTTC
TRBD1	TRBV28	NA	TRBJ1-2	CASSPTLRWTGEYGYTF	TGTGCCAGCAGTCCGACTTTGAGGTGGACAGGAGAATATGGCTACACCTTC
TRBD1	TRBV28	NA	TRBJ1-1	CASSLRRGTANTEAFF	TGTGCCAGCAGTTTAAGGAGGGGGACAGCGAACACTGAAGCTTTCTTT
NA	TRBV5-1	NA	TRBJ2-7	CASSLDGVSPSYEQYF	TGCGCCAGCAGCTTGGACGGAGTCAGTCCTAGCTACGAGCAGTACTTC
TRBD2	TRBV2	NA	TRBJ2-7	CASSVGGRGYEQYF	TGTGCCAGCAGTGTGGGCGGGAGAGGTTACGAGCAGTACTTC
TRBD2	TRBV6-5	NA	TRBJ2-1	CASAPIDGGSNEQFF	TGTGCCAGCGCACCCATCGACGGGGGGAGCAATGAGCAGTTCTTC
NA	TRBV5-1	NA	TRBJ2-5	CASSLGAGGLGETQYF	TGCGCCAGCAGCTTGGGGGCCGGGGGTTTGGGAGAGACCCAGTACTTC
TRBD1	TRBV5-1	NA	TRBJ2-3	CASSFSGGDTQYF	TGCGCCAGCAGCTTTTCAGGGGGAGATACGCAGTATTTT
NA	TRBV11-2	NA	TRBJ1-3	CASSYLTGVSGNTIYF	TGTGCCAGCAGTTATTTGACAGGCGTCTCTGGAAACACCATATATTTT
NA	TRBV6-5	NA	TRBJ1-3	CASSTWGDGNTIYF	TGTGCCAGCAGTACCTGGGGGGATGGAAACACCATATATTTT
NA	TRBV9	NA	TRBJ2-2	CASSVEVGGFTGELFF	TGTGCCAGCAGCGTAGAGGTGGGGGGTTTCACCGGGGAGCTGTTTTTT
TRBD1	TRBV10-3	NA	TRBJ1-6	CAIQLDRVNSPLHF	TGTGCCATCCAACTCGACAGGGTAAATTCACCCCTCCACTTT
NA	TRBV6-6	NA	TRBJ2-5	CASTKGGDKGTQYF	TGTGCCAGCACCAAGGGGGGGGATAAGGGGACCCAGTACTTC
NA	TRBV28	NA	TRBJ1-6	CASLGHSRYNSPLHF	TGTGCCAGCTTGGGACACTCGAGATATAATTCACCCCTCCACTTT
TRBD1	TRBV24-1	NA	TRBJ1-1	CATSAGGPTEAFF	TGTGCCACCAGTGCAGGGGGCCCCACTGAAGCTTTCTTT
NA	TRBV3-1/TRBV3-2	NA	TRBJ1-3	CASSQDISSGNTIYF	TGTGCCAGCAGCCAAGATATTAGCTCTGGAAACACCATATATTTT
NA	TRBV2	NA	TRBJ2-5	CASSEGVLNGAQYF	TGTGCCAGCAGTGAAGGGGTATTAAACGGGGCCCAGTACTTC
NA	TRBV11-2	NA	TRBJ1-2	CASSLSQGNYGYTF	TGTGCCAGCAGCTTATCGCAGGGGAACTATGGCTACACCTTC
NA	TRBV7-2	once	TRBJ2-1	CASSLPPTRVQFF	TGTGCCAGCAGCTTACCCCCCACCAGGGTTCAGTTCTTC
TRBD2	TRBV6-6	NA	TRBJ2-1	CASSPIYGTSGLSPQGNEQFF	TGTGCCAGCAGCCCAATCTACGGGACTAGCGGCCTTTCCCCCCAGGGTAATGAGCAGTTCTTC
TRBD1	TRBV18	NA	TRBJ1-2	CASSPGQGARDGYTF	TGTGCCAGCTCACCCGGACAGGGGGCGCGGGATGGCTACACCTTC
NA	TRBV15	NA	TRBJ1-5	CATSDKSVQPQHF	TGTGCCACCAGCGATAAATCAGTTCAGCCCCAGCATTTT
NA	TRBV5-6	NA	TRBJ1-2	CASSLVSSYGYTF	TGTGCCAGCAGCTTGGTCAGTTCCTATGGCTACACCTTC